What follows are 18 T cell receptor beta chains derived from one specimen sequenced in a study of T cells in narcolepsy (dated by TCRdb to the late 2010s). The library was prepared using the immunoSEQ multiplex PCR assay. Entries here come from immuneACCESS through TCRdb and include only in-frame sequences with V and J called. Some clones fail to appear in such tables; in the studies checked, an unresolved V gene covers under half of the shortfall, and the cause of the remainder is unknown. Here the sample has about 40,000 clones; about 85% occur a single time. The ten largest clones capture 1.5% to 2% of the sample. Sequencing was performed on CD45RA- memory CD4+ T cells from PBMCs. The cell subset or site label on this specimen signifies: memory T cells sorted ex vivo from peripheral blood. The receptor set was obtained from a human donor with narcolepsy.

This clone was counted a few times. At one of its ends the junction is not consistent with the germline gene, which may arise from a read error. The CDR3 DNA reads as TGTGCCAGCAGCAAATATGAAGAACTGTTTTTT. Translation: CASSKYEELFF. This chain uses TRBV14 with TRBJ1-4, with D uncertain. The CDR3 length is 11 residues. Germline V gene data show CDR1 as SGHDN and CDR2 as FVKESK.

CDR3 region: CASSLGSGLAVNEQFF. The CDR3 DNA sequence: TGTGCCAGCAGCTTAGGCTCCGGACTAGCGGTCAATGAGCAGTTCTTC. V gene TRBV7-9 combines with J gene TRBJ2-1; 10 bases fit TRBD2. V shed 1 base and J 6 bases; nucleotides not matched to a gene: 6. Germline V gives CDR1 SEHNR, CDR2 FQNEAQ (reference sequence). The CDR3 covers 16 residues.

The chain combines TRBV19 with TRBJ1-5; tentatively, D is TRBD1 (5 bases). The CDR3 consists of 14 residues. Trimming removed 2 bases from V and 2 bases from J, with 7 bases in between. Germline CDR1 is LNHDA and CDR2 is SQIVND (reference sequence). CDR3 DNA sequence: TGTGCCAGTAGTATACAGGGCGGCAATCAGCCCCAGCATTTT. The encoded protein is CASSIQGGNQPQHF.

This rearrangement joins TRBV6-1 to TRBJ2-5, with D perhaps TRBD1 (6 bases). Trimming removed 9 bases from V and 5 bases from J, with 16 bases in between. Germline CDR1 reads MNHNS; CDR2 reads SASEGT. The CDR3 is 13 residues long. In nucleotides, the CDR3 is TGTGCCAGTAGACAGGTCCCTAGGGAGACCCAGTACTTC. It translates to CASRQVPRETQYF.

The V gene is TRBV7-3, the J gene TRBJ1-1, with 7 positions matching TRBD1. CDR3 length equals 13 residues. The V gene end was trimmed by 4 bases and the J gene end by 5 bases; junction bases not matched to a gene: 4. Germline loops: CDR1 SGHTA, CDR2 FQGTGA. This chain's CDR3 is CASSSDRHTEAFF. The CDR3 DNA reads TGTGCCAGCAGCTCGGACAGGCATACTGAAGCTTTCTTT.

The chain carries TRBV30 and TRBJ1-2, with a tentative D call TRBD1 (5 bases). From germline, CDR1 is GTSNPN and CDR2 SVGIG (reference sequence). This CDR3 is built from 14 residues. Trimming pared 3 bases from V and 5 bases from J, leaving 16 bases between. The CDR3, as DNA: TGTGCCTGGAGCTGGCAGGGAAGTTCGTATGGCTACACCTTC. It codes for CAWSWQGSSYGYTF.

This chain joins TRBV7-9 and TRBJ1-6; no firm D call. Trimming removed 0 bases from V and 10 bases from J, with 10 bases in between. CDR1 is SEHNR, CDR2 FQNEAQ, per germline (reference sequence). The CDR3 spans 14 residues. The CDR3 region has the DNA TGTGCCAGCAGCTTAGCGTGGGGAAAATCACCCCTCCACTTT. Protein product: CASSLAWGKSPLHF.

This chain links TRBV4-3 with TRBJ2-2; D unresolved. The germline V gene encodes CDR1 LGHNA and CDR2 YSLEER. V was cut by 0 bases and J by 4 bases, with 6 bases left in between. The CDR3 is made up of 14 amino acids. CDR3 bases: TGCGCCAGCAGCCAAGATAGTGGCACCGGGGAGCTGTTTTTT. Protein: CASSQDSGTGELFF.

CDR3 sequence reads: CASSWDEGNQPQHF. The CDR3 region has the DNA TGCGCCAGCAGTTGGGACGAAGGCAATCAGCCCCAGCATTTT. The V gene is TRBV10-2, the J gene TRBJ1-5; a possible D gene is TRBD1 (5 bases). V was pared by 5 bases and J by 2 bases, with 10 bases between. CDR3 size: 14 residues. The germline gives CDR1 WSHSY, CDR2 SAAADI.

This clone was counted only a few times. The chain uses TRBV7-9 and TRBJ1-4; weak D call: TRBD1 (5 bases). Germline loops: CDR1 SEHNR, CDR2 FQNEAQ (reference sequence). This CDR3 comprises 17 residues. Deletions cut 3 bases from V and 8 bases from J, with 22 bases between. CDR3 in amino acids: CASSLDLGGTVEEKLFF. The CDR3 DNA reads TGTGCCAGCAGCTTGGACCTGGGGGGGACGGTCGAGGAAAAACTGTTTTTT. Variable domain in full (rest from reference TRBV7-9 and TRBJ1-4): DTGVSQNPRHKITKRGQNVTFRCDPISEHNRLYWYRQTLGQGPEFLTYFQNEAQLEKSRLLSDRFSAERPKGSFSTLEIQRTEQGDSAMYLCASSLDLGGTVEEKLFFGSGTQLSVL.

This clone was counted between two and nine times. The chain employs TRBV6-6 and TRBJ1-3; no clear D. V dropped 6 bases and J dropped 0 bases, with 12 bases sitting between them. Germline V gene data show CDR1 as MNHNY and CDR2 as SVGAGI (reference sequence). The CDR3 extends over 15 amino acids. The CDR3 sequence is CASRTDAISGNTIYF. The DNA of the CDR3 is TGTGCCAGCAGAACCGACGCGATCTCTGGAAACACCATATATTTT.

As to this clone: This same CDR3 is encoded by further DNA sequences in the sample. The rearrangement joins TRBV6-6 to TRBJ2-3; 11 bases map to TRBD2. The CDR3 length is 15 residues. Germline-derived CDR1 and CDR2 are MNHNY and SVGAGI (reference sequence). Trimming removed 7 bases from V and 3 bases from J; junction bases left unmatched: 6. CDR3 amino acids: CASNLAGGPTDTQYF. The CDR3 DNA reads TGTGCCAGCAACTTAGCGGGGGGGCCGACAGATACGCAGTATTTT.

The CDR3 DNA is TGTGCCAGCAGTGGTGGCTATGGCTACACCTTC. It specifies CASSGGYGYTF. J is TRBJ1-2 and V is TRBV2; D is ambiguous. This CDR3 has 11 residues. With 4 bases removed from V and 4 bases from J, the gap between germline ends came to 4 bases. Germline V gene sequence: CDR1 SNHLY, CDR2 FYNNEI. Filled out from reference TRBV2 and TRBJ1-2, the complete variable domain reads EPEVTQTPSHQVTQMGQEVILRCVPISNHLYFYWYRQILGQKVEFLVSFYNNEISEKSEIFDDQFSVERPDGSNFTLKIRSTKLEDSAMYFCASSGGYGYTFGSGTRLTVV.

The chain joins TRBV4-2 to TRBJ2-1; D is uncertain. With 1 base removed from V and 4 bases from J, the gap between germline ends came to 11 bases. The CDR3 runs to 15 residues. Germline V gives CDR1 LGHNA, CDR2 YNFKEQ. The CDR3 DNA reads TGTGCCAGCAGCCAAGTCCGGACGCAGTACAATGAGCAGTTCTTC. It yields the protein CASSQVRTQYNEQFF.

This clone was seen just once. This chain links TRBV7-3 with TRBJ2-5, with 9 bases fitting TRBD1. CDR3 length: 13 amino acids. V shed 5 bases and J 3 bases; nucleotides not matched to a gene: 1. The germline V gene has CDR1 SGHTA and CDR2 FQGTGA. CDR3 residues: CASSRTGEETQYF. In DNA, the CDR3 is TGTGCCAGCAGCCGGACAGGGGAAGAGACCCAGTACTTC.

This clone has only one observation. V gene TRBV6-1 combines with J gene TRBJ2-5; TRBD2 matches 7 bases. The J segment lost 2 bases and the V segment lost 2 bases, leaving 5 bases of the junction unmatched. This CDR3 contains 15 residues. Germline CDR1 MNHNS, CDR2 SASEGT. DNA of the CDR3: TGTGCCAGCAGTGAAATGGCGGGGGTACAAGAGACCCAGTACTTC. Translated, it gives CASSEMAGVQETQYF.

J is TRBJ2-4 and V is TRBV29-1, with D tentatively TRBD2 (5 bases). The CDR3 is 13 residues long. Trimming left V 1 base short and J 6 bases short, with 10 bases between. Germline values: CDR1 SQVTM, CDR2 ANQGSEA. The CDR3 reads CSVEGRETNIQYF. For the CDR3, the DNA is TGCAGCGTTGAAGGAAGGGAGACAAACATTCAGTACTTC.

In the case of this clone: The identical CDR3 is also encoded by other nucleotide sequences in the sample. CDR3 protein: CASSRGQDGNTIYF. The CDR3 nucleotides are TGCGCCAGCAGTCGTGGGCAGGATGGAAACACCATATATTTT. The rearrangement uses TRBV10-2 and TRBJ1-3; the D is unclear. CDR3 length: 14 residues. V dropped 5 bases and J dropped 3 bases, with 11 bases sitting between them. Looked up from germline, CDR1 is WSHSY and CDR2 is SAAADI.